These 24 T cell receptor beta chains originate from one sample sequenced in a study of early T cells in non-severe SARS-CoV-2 infection. TCRdb redid the calling of the 5' RACE reads with MiXCR, one entry per CDR3 protein. The table includes tens of thousands of distinct CDR3 sequences, around 20% detected once. This sample comprised whole blood, obtained at baseline. Source of these receptors: an adult who was a healthcare worker with PCR-confirmed SARS-CoV-2 infection or an uninfected control (not recorded which).

The V gene is TRBV29-1, the J gene TRBJ1-1, with D possibly TRBD1 on 6 matching bases. CDR1 SQVTM and CDR2 ANQGSEA come from the germline V gene. Trimming cost V 1 base and J 6 bases, with 12 bases left between them. The CDR3 consists of 13 residues. The CDR3 is CSVEGQAASEAFF. CDR3 bases: TGCAGCGTTGAAGGACAGGCTGCGTCTGAAGCTTTCTTT.

This clonotype was detected ten times or more. The chain couples TRBV3-1 to TRBJ1-5; the D is unclear. CDR1 and CDR2 (germline): LGHDT, YNNKEL (reference sequence). V shed 1 base and J shed 1 base, with 11 bases lying between them. The CDR3 is 16 amino acids. The CDR3 protein is CASSQGLGKSNQPQHF. For the CDR3, the DNA is TGTGCCAGCAGCCAAGGCCTTGGTAAAAGCAATCAGCCCCAGCATTTT.

This clonotype was counted once. The CDR3 coding sequence is TGCAGCGTTGACCGGGGATCCACTGAAGCTTTCTTT. It codes for CSVDRGSTEAFF. The chain is built from TRBV29-1 and TRBJ1-1; no reliable D call. The CDR3 contains 12 residues. Germline V lookup: CDR1 SQVTM, CDR2 ANQGSEA. V was cut by 3 bases and J by 4 bases, with 9 bases left in between. Full variable domain (rest looked up from reference TRBV29-1 and TRBJ1-1): SAVISQKPSRDICQRGTSLTIQCQVDSQVTMMFWYRQQPGQSLTLIATANQGSEATYESGFVIDKFPISRPNLTFSTLTVSNMSPEDSSIYLCSVDRGSTEAFFGQGTRLTVV.

This clonotype has a handful of counts. V is TRBV2 and J is TRBJ1-5; D may be TRBD1 (6 bases). Trimming pared 10 bases from V and 0 bases from J, leaving 13 bases between. This CDR3 region has 14 residues. In germline, CDR1 is SNHLY, CDR2 FYNNEI. The CDR3 spells CATSGGNSNQPQHF. Written as DNA, the CDR3 is TGTGCCACCTCGGGGGGCAATAGCAATCAGCCCCAGCATTTT.

J is TRBJ2-7 and V is TRBV20-1; TRBD1 is a possible D gene (6 bases). The V gene's germline CDR1 is DFQATT and CDR2 SNEGSKA (reference sequence). The V end was cut by 6 bases, the J end by 7 bases, with 22 bases between. CDR3 size: 14 residues. The CDR3 loop reads CSAIKPGQLREQYF. CDR3 sequence (DNA): TGCAGTGCCATAAAACCGGGACAATTGAGGGAGCAGTACTTC.

The gene calls are TRBV2 and TRBJ2-1; no firm D call. Per the germline V gene, CDR1 is SNHLY and CDR2 is FYNNEI. The CDR3 totals 16 residues. Between the trimmed V and J ends, which lost 1 base and 0 bases, there was a span of 10 bases. CDR3 sequence (DNA): TGTGCCAGCAGTGAAGTTCCCACACTCTCCTACAATGAGCAGTTCTTC. This codes for CASSEVPTLSYNEQFF.

The chain links TRBV30 to TRBJ1-1; D unresolved. V lost 2 bases and J 5 bases, leaving 12 bases between the germline ends. Germline V gene lookup returns CDR1 GTSNPN and CDR2 SVGIG (reference sequence). This CDR3 region has 13 residues. The CDR3 reads CAWSKEGGTEAFF. In DNA, the CDR3 is TGTGCCTGGAGTAAAGAGGGAGGGACTGAAGCTTTCTTT.

This clonotype turned up a few times. The genes are TRBV3-1 and TRBJ2-1; TRBD2 agrees at 8 bases. CDR1 and CDR2 from the germline V gene are LGHDT and YNNKEL (reference sequence). Germline trimming cut 4 bases from V and 8 bases from J; bases unmatched to any gene: 7. The CDR3 runs 14 residues. The CDR3 coding sequence is TGTGCCAGCAGCCTAATGACTAGCGCCGATGAGCAGTTCTTC. This sequence encodes CASSLMTSADEQFF.

The J gene is TRBJ2-4, the V gene TRBV5-4; 7 positions match TRBD1. V dropped 2 bases and J dropped 8; count of bases not matched to a gene: 4. The CDR3 has 13 residues. Germline V gene sequence: CDR1 SGHNT, CDR2 YYREEE (reference sequence). CDR3 sequence: CASSFKGTDIQYF. The CDR3 nucleotides read TGTGCCAGCAGCTTTAAAGGGACAGACATTCAGTACTTC.

This clonotype was seen more than once but under ten times. The gene calls are TRBV12-3 or TRBV12-4 and TRBJ2-7, with D perhaps TRBD1 (6 bases). Trimming took off 2 bases at V and 4 bases at J, with 12 bases between the two ends. The CDR3 is made up of 14 amino acids. DNA of the CDR3: TGTGCCAGCAGTTTACGGGACACTCGTTACGAGCAGTACTTC. Translating gives CASSLRDTRYEQYF.

The chain recombines TRBV9 with TRBJ1-1; D gene ambiguous. The CDR3 extends over 14 amino acids. Deletions cut 3 bases from V and 0 bases from J, with 9 bases between. Germline CDR1 is SGDLS and CDR2 is YYNGEE. CDR3 bases: TGTGCCAGCAGCGCCTTTACGGTGAACACTGAAGCTTTCTTT. It yields the protein CASSAFTVNTEAFF.

CDR3 DNA: TGCGCCAGCAGCTTGGGTTTAAGGCTGCAGGGGCAAGAGACCCAGTACTTC. The encoded protein is CASSLGLRLQGQETQYF. The chain is built from TRBV5-1 and TRBJ2-5, with a tentative D call TRBD1 (6 bases). Deletions cut 0 bases from V and 2 bases from J, with 17 bases between. The CDR3 is 17 amino acids. Germline V lookup: CDR1 SGHRS, CDR2 YFSETQ.

This clonotype was detected a few times. Here the CDR3 DNA reads TGTGCCAGCAGTGTGCCGGACTTCACAGATACGCAGTATTTT. Its translation is CASSVPDFTDTQYF. V is TRBV9 and J is TRBJ2-3; possibly TRBD2 for D (5 bases). Germline V gene sequence: CDR1 SGDLS, CDR2 YYNGEE. V was cut by 5 bases and J by 2 bases, with 12 bases left in between. The CDR3 contains 14 residues.

The chain has TRBV3-1 and TRBJ1-6; 7 bases line up with TRBD1. J gave up 10 bases and V 4 bases, and 7 bases lay outside the gene matches. This CDR3 is 14 amino acids long. Germline CDR1 and CDR2: LGHDT and YNNKEL (reference sequence). In DNA, the CDR3 is TGTGCCAGCAGCCCTCCGGGACAGTTCTCACCCCTCCACTTT. The encoded protein is CASSPPGQFSPLHF.

At least ten counts were recorded for this clonotype. Written as DNA, the CDR3 is TGTGCCAGCTCACCACCCGGCGGGGGCCCCGCAGATACGCAGTATTTT. Its translation: CASSPPGGGPADTQYF. The V gene is TRBV18, the J gene TRBJ2-3; TRBD2 is a possible D gene (7 bases). Germline assignment: CDR1 KGHSH and CDR2 LQKENI. The V gene lost 0 bases and the J gene lost 4 bases, with 14 bases spanning the gap. The length of the CDR3 is 16 residues.

This clonotype was observed many times. The J gene is TRBJ2-7, the V gene TRBV30; 8 nucleotides align to TRBD2. Germline V CDR1 and CDR2: GTSNPN, SVGIG (reference sequence). This CDR3 has 15 amino acids. J lost 2 bases, V lost 7 bases, and 13 bases had no gene match. CDR3 protein: CALRPMGLGTYEQYF. The CDR3 bases are TGTGCCTTGAGACCGATGGGACTAGGCACCTACGAGCAGTACTTC.

This clonotype came up a few times. The V and J genes are TRBV20-1 and TRBJ1-1; D call uncertain. Germline CDR1 and CDR2: DFQATT and SNEGSKA (reference sequence). V lost 3 bases, J lost 4 bases, and 12 bases lay in between. The CDR3 has 13 residues. CDR3 nucleotides: TGCAGTGCTAGTGAAGGGTTGGGCACTGAAGCTTTCTTT. It specifies CSASEGLGTEAFF.

This clonotype was recorded a few times. This chain uses TRBV6-1 with TRBJ1-6; D not certain. This CDR3 is 14 amino acids long. V lost 5 bases to trimming and J lost 7 bases, with 12 bases between them. Germline CDR1 MNHNS, CDR2 SASEGT. The CDR3 DNA is TGTGCCAGCAGTACCCGCCGGGAGAATTCACCCCTCCACTTT. This sequence encodes CASSTRRENSPLHF.

The rearrangement uses TRBV7-6 and TRBJ2-7, with TRBD1 matching 9 bases. The V and J ends lost 3 bases and 2 bases, in that order; junction bases with no gene match: 5. Germline values: CDR1 SGHVS, CDR2 FNYEAQ. This CDR3 region has 15 residues. The CDR3 reads CASSFRTGDTYEQYF. The CDR3 DNA reads TGTGCCAGCAGCTTTAGGACAGGGGATACCTACGAGCAGTACTTC.

A few counts support this clonotype. The chain couples TRBV18 to TRBJ2-7, with D possibly being TRBD1 (5 bases). Germline V CDR1 and CDR2: KGHSH, LQKENI. The V gene lost 5 bases and the J gene lost 2 bases, with 16 bases spanning the gap. The CDR3 totals 15 residues. The CDR3 nucleotides are TGTGCCAGCTCAGGCGACGAACAGGCCCCCTACGAGCAGTACTTC. Translating it yields CASSGDEQAPYEQYF.

This clonotype was picked up a small number of times. The CDR3 loop is CASRGRTSTGGYEQYF. In DNA, the CDR3 is TGTGCCAGTAGAGGACGAACATCGACAGGAGGCTACGAGCAGTACTTC. J is TRBJ2-7 and V is TRBV19; D is possibly TRBD1 (6 bases). This CDR3 region has 16 residues. The V end lost 6 bases, the J end lost 3 bases, and 21 bases lay between the germline ends. Germline lookup yields CDR1 LNHDA and CDR2 SQIVND (reference sequence).

The rearrangement uses TRBV7-2 and TRBJ1-2, with unresolved D. The germline V and J ends were trimmed by 5 bases and 2 bases, with 21 bases remaining between them. The CDR3 length is 17 residues. CDR1 is SGHTA, CDR2 FQGNSA, per germline. The CDR3 sequence is CASSPVIEEFVNYGYTF. CDR3 DNA sequence: TGTGCCAGCAGCCCCGTTATTGAGGAATTTGTAAACTATGGCTACACCTTC. Together with reference TRBV7-2 and TRBJ1-2, the CDR3 gives the full variable domain: GAGVSQSPSNKVTEKGKDVELRCDPISGHTALYWYRQSLGQGLEFLIYFQGNSAPDKSGLPSDRFSAERTGGSVSTLTIQRTQQEDSAVYLCASSPVIEEFVNYGYTFGSGTRLTVV.

The rearrangement joins TRBV18 to TRBJ1-6; D perhaps matches TRBD1 (6 bases). Trimming stripped 5 bases from V and 8 bases from J, with 10 bases between. The germline V gene encodes CDR1 KGHSH and CDR2 LQKENI. This CDR3 is 13 amino acids long. The DNA of the CDR3 is TGTGCCAGCTCAGAAGGGGGGGATTCACCCCTCCACTTT. Its translation is CASSEGGDSPLHF.

The genes are TRBV5-1 and TRBJ1-4; perhaps TRBD1 as D (5 bases). Germline V gene lookup returns CDR1 SGHRS and CDR2 YFSETQ. Trimming pared 8 bases from V and 5 bases from J, leaving 19 bases between. The CDR3 is made up of 15 amino acids. CDR3 sequence reads: CARTWDGGPNEKLFF. CDR3 in DNA: TGCGCCAGAACCTGGGACGGCGGACCGAATGAAAAACTGTTTTTT.